The T cell receptor beta chain under discussion was sequenced for a study of blood T cell repertoires in COVID-19. Turning to the study itself: Italy, Spain and the United States were the sources of the convalescent and acute COVID-19 samples. PBMCs, B-cell-depleted T cells, or T cells provided the cDNA or gDNA that made up the material.

As processed by the authors: Amplification of reference gene primers was used by the study to estimate nucleated cell counts. Profiled with immunoSEQ multiplex PCR; TCRdb holds only in-frame clones, not every one. The D gene and trimming were derived from the DNA, and the V and J assignments and clone size from that table. The top ten clones hold 4.8% of a sample with about 200,000 clones, approximately 91% of them seen once. V dropped 5 bases and J dropped 1; count of bases not matched to a gene: 4. CDR1 is SGHVS and CDR2 is FQNEAQ in the germline V gene. The CDR3 has 16 amino acids. This clone has more than one count but fewer than ten.

The sample was peripheral blood. The source of this sequence is a middle-aged woman with acute or convalescent COVID-19. The chain links TRBV7-8 to TRBJ1-6, with TRBD1 matching over 8 bases. The CDR3 DNA follows: TGTGCCAGCAGCCCCCGGGACAGGTCCTATAATTCACCCCTCCACTTT. Protein product: CASSPRDRSYNSPLHF. Filled out from reference TRBV7-8 and TRBJ1-6, the complete variable domain reads GAGVSQSPRYKVAKRGQDVALRCDPISGHVSLFWYQQALGQGPEFLTYFQNEAQLDKSGLPSDRFFAERPEGSVSTLKIQRTQQEDSAVYLCASSPRDRSYNSPLHFGNGTRLTVT.